The clone carrying this T cell receptor beta chain is a singleton in its sample. The antigen remains unidentified. The sample originates from a study of OX40 agonist ivuxolimab in advanced cancers. About the research overall: Dose-escalation subjects each had hepatocellular carcinoma, melanoma, renal cell or head and neck cancer. Notes on the study in general: The CD4+ and CD8+ T cells in the blood had expanded clonally by week 6 at 0.1 to 3.0 mg/kg. Also showing low normalized T-cell clonal expansion were some of the nonresponders.

Autoimmune disease history or systemic immunosuppression led to patient exclusion. TCRdb keeps only in-frame clones here, not all; method: immunoSEQ multiplex PCR. This table holds roughly 60,000 clones, 90% to 95% found once. The TCR comes from an adult with an advanced solid tumor such as melanoma, head and neck, liver or kidney cancer. Sample: CD4+ or CD8+ T cells sorted from blood, taken in a trial of the OX40 agonist ivuxolimab.

CDR3 bases: TGTGCCAGTAGTATAAGGGGTTCCGGGGAGCTGTTTTTT. Residues: CASSIRGSGELFF. The chain employs TRBV19 and TRBJ2-2; possibly TRBD1 for D (5 bases). Looked up from germline, CDR1 is LNHDA and CDR2 is SQIVND (reference sequence). CDR3 length: 13 amino acids. Deletions cut 2 bases from V and 6 bases from J, with 7 bases between.